The clone carrying this T cell receptor (beta chain) was recorded once. This sample was included in a study of T cell changes during pregnancy in multiple sclerosis. The method was immunoSEQ multiplex PCR; TCRdb's version includes in-frame clones alone and lacks a portion of them. The sample lists fewer than 90,000 clones; 90% to 95% were seen once. With V trimmed by 4 bases and J by 4 bases, 6 bases remained unmatched. Germline V gives CDR1 SGHTA, CDR2 FQGNSA. The CDR3 extends over 16 amino acids. This chain uses TRBV7-2 with TRBJ2-3, with 12 bases aligning to TRBD2. Here the sequenced sample was peripheral blood, taken in the third trimester of pregnancy. The TCR comes from a female donor in good health, enrolled as a control in a pregnancy study. The CDR3 DNA reads TGTGCCAGCAGCTCTGGACTAGCGGGAAGGTCAGATACGCAGTATTTT. This encodes CASSSGLAGRSDTQYF.